Listed here are 3 T cell receptor beta chains from one sample, sequenced in a study of T cells in localized non-small cell lung cancer. Clones were sequenced by immunoSEQ multiplex PCR, and TCRdb holds only the in-frame ones, with some missing. This table holds about 46,000 clones, 81% found once. Material: peripheral blood mononuclear cells, obtained before any cancer treatment. The receptors here all came from a man aged 35 to 70 with stage III lung adenocarcinoma.

This chain links TRBV13 with TRBJ2-3; TRBD1 is a possible D gene (6 bases). The CDR3 has 19 amino acids. Germline assignment: CDR1 PRHDT and CDR2 FYEKMQ (reference sequence). V lost 0 bases and J 0 bases, leaving 19 bases between the germline ends. CDR3 nucleotides: TGTGCCAGCAGCTTAGGACTCCTTTTACAGGGATCTAGCACAGATACGCAGTATTTT. It is translated as CASSLGLLLQGSSTDTQYF.

The V call is TRBV19, the J call TRBJ2-1; the match to TRBD1 covers 9 bases. CDR3 length equals 15 residues. J gave up 2 bases and V 4 bases, and 3 bases lay outside the gene matches. CDR1 LNHDA and CDR2 SQIVND come from the germline V gene (reference sequence). The CDR3 sequence is CASSRGQGAYNEQFF. The CDR3 coding sequence is TGTGCCAGTAGTAGGGGACAGGGAGCCTACAATGAGCAGTTCTTC.

J is TRBJ2-6 and V is TRBV11-2; D call uncertain. Looked up from germline, CDR1 is SGHAT and CDR2 is FQNNGV. CDR3 size: 14 residues. The germline V and J ends were trimmed by 5 bases and 2 bases, with 7 bases remaining between them. CDR3 bases: TGTGCCAGCAGCCTTGTCGCTGGGGCCAACGTCCTGACTTTC. Its protein product is CASSLVAGANVLTF. The full variable domain, in which reference TRBV11-2 and TRBJ2-6 provide the parts outside the CDR3, is EAGVAQSPRYKIIEKRQSVAFWCNPISGHATLYWYQQILGQGPKLLIQFQNNGVVDDSQLPKDRFSAERLKGVDSTLKIQPAKLEDSAVYLCASSLVAGANVLTFGAGSRLTVL.